Presented here are 30 T cell receptor beta chains from one specimen sequenced in a study of blood T cells in healthy people across ages. A J-beta primer mix and a sample-barcoded 5' primer were used in a second PCR of about 7 to 12 cycles. MiXCR was run by TCRdb on the 5' RACE reads, yielding one entry per CDR3 protein. The sample holds 1.5 million to 2 million distinct CDR3 sequences, just under 50% seen once. The sequenced sample consisted of blood. Receptor source: a woman aged 40 to 50 in good health.

The chain employs TRBV28 and TRBJ2-5; 8 bases are shared with TRBD1. V was pared by 7 bases and J by 4 bases, with 5 bases of the junction left unmatched. The CDR3 consists of 13 residues. Germline V gene lookup returns CDR1 MDHEN and CDR2 SYDVKM. CDR3 nucleotides: TGTGCCAGCACCGAACAGGGGGGAGAGACCCAGTACTTC. Translating it yields CASTEQGGETQYF. Complete variable domain (other parts from reference TRBV28 and TRBJ2-5): DVKVTQSSRYLVKRTGEKVFLECVQDMDHENMFWYRQDPGLGLRLIYFSYDVKMKEKGDIPEGYSVSREKKERFSLILESASTNQTSMYLCASTEQGGETQYFGPGTRLLVL.

This clonotype was found a few times. The chain couples TRBV27 to TRBJ2-7; D may be TRBD2 (5 bases). Germline values: CDR1 MNHEY, CDR2 SMNVEV (reference sequence). This CDR3 is 14 amino acids long. V was shortened by 3 bases and J by 7 bases, with 16 bases between the two germline ends. The CDR3 sequence is CASSFLPLSGEQYF. For the CDR3, the DNA is TGTGCCAGCAGTTTCCTACCCCTCTCGGGGGAGCAGTACTTC.

V usage is TRBV5-1 and J usage is TRBJ2-3, with 11 positions matching TRBD2. V was clipped by 4 bases and J by 8 bases; unmatched bases: 12. Germline loops: CDR1 SGHRS, CDR2 YFSETQ. CDR3 length: 16 amino acids. The CDR3 sequence: CASSLTSGGSLGTQYF. For the CDR3, the DNA is TGCGCCAGCAGCCTTACTAGCGGGGGCTCTCTGGGTACGCAGTATTTT.

This clonotype was detected a few times. V and J are TRBV20-1 and TRBJ1-2; 8 bases are a match to TRBD1. Per germline, CDR1 DFQATT and CDR2 SNEGSKA (reference sequence). This CDR3 comprises 13 residues. V was pared by 3 bases and J by 2 bases, with 2 bases of the junction left unmatched. CDR3 amino acids: CSARTGDNYGYTF. As DNA, the CDR3 is TGCAGTGCTAGGACAGGGGACAACTATGGCTACACCTTC.

A remark on this clonotype: A read error may explain this, as a much larger clone is one base away. The rearrangement joins TRBV29-1 to TRBJ2-1; D is possibly TRBD1 or TRBD2 (6 bases each). This CDR3 has 12 residues. Germline CDR1 reads SQVTM; CDR2 reads ANQGSEA. CDR3 region: CSVGGGYKEQFF. CDR3 bases: TGCAGCGTAGGGGGAGGATACAAGGAGCAGTTCTTC.

V is TRBV20-1 and J is TRBJ2-7, with D unresolved. V dropped 7 bases and J dropped 7 bases, with 11 bases sitting between them. Germline V CDR1 and CDR2: DFQATT, SNEGSKA (reference sequence). The CDR3 covers 10 residues. CDR3 nucleotide sequence: TGCAGTGTTTCGGACGGAGAGCAGTACTTC. This sequence encodes CSVSDGEQYF.

The chain couples TRBV18 to TRBJ2-7, with TRBD1 identical over 9 bases. The ends lost 1 base at V and 2 bases at J; junction bases unmatched: 3. CDR1 KGHSH and CDR2 LQKENI come from the germline V gene. This CDR3 comprises 15 residues. Here the CDR3 reads CASSPQHRGPYEQYF. The CDR3 region has the DNA TGTGCCAGCTCACCACAACACAGGGGGCCCTACGAGCAGTACTTC.

In this sample, this clonotype turned up once. DNA for the CDR3: TGTGCCAGCAGTTACGCGACAGGGTCGTGGACAGATACGCAGTATTTT. This sequence encodes CASSYATGSWTDTQYF. The chain links TRBV6-2 or TRBV6-3 to TRBJ2-3; 7 nucleotides match TRBD1. J lost 3 bases, V lost 2 bases, and 8 bases had no gene match. CDR3 length: 16 amino acids. CDR1 is MNHEY, CDR2 SVGEGT, per germline.

The chain carries TRBV7-9 and TRBJ2-7; 7 bases are shared with TRBD1. J was trimmed by 2 bases and V by 5 bases; bases with no gene match: 6. The CDR3 has 14 amino acids. Looked up from germline, CDR1 is SEHNR and CDR2 is FQNEAQ (reference sequence). The CDR3 region has the DNA TGTGCCAGCAGCGGGTGGGACAGAACCTACGAGCAGTACTTC. This gives the protein CASSGWDRTYEQYF.

This clonotype was detected a few times. This chain uses TRBV29-1 with TRBJ2-3; D is uncertain. The ends were cut back, 7 bases at V and 2 bases at J, with 10 bases in the middle. The CDR3 covers 12 residues. The germline CDR1 and CDR2 sequences are SQVTM and ANQGSEA. The CDR3 DNA reads as TGCAGCGCAGGCGTTGCCACAGATACGCAGTATTTT. This sequence encodes CSAGVATDTQYF.

The chain links TRBV4-1 to TRBJ2-3; 8 bases fit TRBD1. V lost 0 bases, J lost 5 bases, and 10 bases stayed unmatched. In germline, CDR1 is MGHRA, CDR2 YSYEKL. CDR3 length: 17 residues. The CDR3 region has the DNA TGCGCCAGCAGCCAAGATGCGGCCAGGGGGCTTTTAGATACGCAGTATTTT. This codes for CASSQDAARGLLDTQYF.

V gene TRBV6-2 or TRBV6-3 combines with J gene TRBJ2-1, with 7 bases that match TRBD2. V trimming: 5 bases; J trimming: 9 bases; junction bases outside the gene matches: 13. This CDR3 contains 15 residues. Germline CDR1 MNHEY, CDR2 SVGEGT. In DNA form, the CDR3 reads TGTGCCAGCAGTCTGAGTTCTTCGGGGGAGGGTGAGCAGTTCTTC. Protein sequence: CASSLSSSGEGEQFF.

This clonotype was observed a handful of times. The rearrangement joins TRBV7-2 to TRBJ1-5, with D possibly TRBD1 on 5 matching bases. The CDR3 extends over 14 amino acids. Germline V CDR1 and CDR2: SGHTA, FQGNSA. Trimming pared 5 bases from V and 2 bases from J, leaving 10 bases between. The CDR3 DNA follows: TGTGCCAGCAGCCAGGGAATAGGCAATCAGCCCCAGCATTTT. This gives the protein CASSQGIGNQPQHF. Full variable domain (missing parts from reference TRBV7-2 and TRBJ1-5): GAGVSQSPSNKVTEKGKDVELRCDPISGHTALYWYRQSLGQGLEFLIYFQGNSAPDKSGLPSDRFSAERTGGSVSTLTIQRTQQEDSAVYLCASSQGIGNQPQHFGDGTRLSIL.

Concerning this clonotype: A read error may produce the germline difference seen at one junction end. V and J are TRBV7-2 and TRBJ2-3; 8 nucleotides agree with TRBD2. The germline V gene has CDR1 SGHTA and CDR2 FQGNSA. This CDR3 spans 14 amino acids. CDR3 nucleotide sequence: TGTGCCAGCAGCTTTGCGGGGGGCACAGATGCGCAGTATTTT. The encoded protein is CASSFAGGTDAQYF.

This chain uses TRBV4-2 with TRBJ1-5; unclear D gene. This CDR3 comprises 16 residues. Trimming shortened V by 0 bases and J by 0 bases, and 9 bases separated the two germline ends. Per germline, CDR1 LGHNA and CDR2 YNFKEQ. The CDR3 loop is CASSQESVYSNQPQHF. As DNA, the CDR3 is TGTGCCAGCAGCCAAGAGTCAGTCTATAGCAATCAGCCCCAGCATTTT.

This chain joins TRBV7-9 and TRBJ1-4; D is unclear. V gave up 2 bases and J gave up 0 bases, with 10 bases separating them. Germline V gene lookup returns CDR1 SEHNR and CDR2 FQNEAQ (reference sequence). CDR3 length: 16 amino acids. The CDR3 bases are TGTGCCAGCAGCTTACGGACGGGCACAACTAATGAAAAACTGTTTTTT. This sequence encodes CASSLRTGTTNEKLFF.

This chain connects TRBV24-1 to TRBJ2-5; TRBD1 aligns across 9 bases. The length of the CDR3 is 16 residues. V trimming: 3 bases; J trimming: 1 base; junction bases outside the gene matches: 5. Per germline, CDR1 KGHDR and CDR2 SFDVKD. The CDR3 nucleotides read TGTGCCACCAGTGATGGGACAGGGACCTTCCAAGAGACCCAGTACTTC. Encoded protein: CATSDGTGTFQETQYF.

This clonotype was seen more than once but under ten times. V usage is TRBV7-2 and J usage is TRBJ1-2; D unresolved. The CDR3 length is 14 residues. Per the germline V gene, CDR1 is SGHTA and CDR2 is FQGNSA. The V gene lost 3 bases and the J gene lost 4 bases, with 12 bases spanning the gap. The CDR3 is CASSFRISSYGYTF. CDR3 bases: TGTGCCAGCAGCTTTAGGATTTCCAGCTATGGCTACACCTTC.

The V call is TRBV6-2 or TRBV6-3, the J call TRBJ1-1; possible D gene TRBD1, 6 bases. Between the trimmed V and J ends, which lost 4 bases and 6 bases, there was a span of 12 bases. Germline-derived CDR1 and CDR2 are MNHEY and SVGEGT. The CDR3 consists of 13 residues. The CDR3 loop reads CASSSTGSAEAFF. For the CDR3, the DNA is TGTGCCAGCAGTTCAACAGGGTCCGCTGAAGCTTTCTTT.

V usage is TRBV10-3 and J usage is TRBJ2-5, with D tentatively TRBD2 (6 bases). Looked up from germline, CDR1 is ENHRY and CDR2 is SYGVKD. The CDR3 runs to 12 residues. Deletions cut 2 bases from V and 9 bases from J, with 10 bases between. In DNA form, the CDR3 reads TGTGCCATCAGTGAGACTAGCACGGCCCAGTACTTC. It is translated as CAISETSTAQYF.

This clonotype was counted a few times. The chain employs TRBV5-5 and TRBJ2-3; TRBD2 might be the D (5 bases). Trimming shortened V by 0 bases and J by 6 bases, and 14 bases separated the two germline ends. The germline CDR1 and CDR2 sequences are SGHKS and YYEKEE (reference sequence). This CDR3 has 15 amino acids. The chain's CDR3 is CASSLATRARDTQYF. The CDR3 bases are TGTGCCAGCAGCTTGGCAACTAGGGCGAGGGATACGCAGTATTTT.

This chain uses TRBV4-1 with TRBJ2-7, with D tentatively TRBD2 (7 bases). The germline gives CDR1 MGHRA, CDR2 YSYEKL. CDR3 size: 19 residues. V was pared by 4 bases and J by 2 bases, with 27 bases between. CDR3 coding DNA: TGCGCCAGCAGCCGGCTCGCGCGGGGGCCCGGAACGGACCCCTACGAGCAGTACTTC. As protein: CASSRLARGPGTDPYEQYF.

In this sample, this clonotype turned up once. This sequence joins TRBV2 and TRBJ1-2; D not resolved. In germline, CDR1 is SNHLY, CDR2 FYNNEI. V lost 3 bases and J lost 4, with 9 bases in between. The CDR3 runs 13 residues. The CDR3 bases are TGTGCCAGCAGTGATGTGAGCGGCTATGGCTACACCTTC. It codes for CASSDVSGYGYTF.

The sample holds a few counts of this clonotype. This rearrangement joins TRBV6-2 or TRBV6-3 to TRBJ2-1, with no clear D. CDR3 size: 13 residues. CDR1 is MNHEY, CDR2 SVGEGT, per germline. The germline V and J ends were trimmed by 2 bases and 5 bases, with 7 bases remaining between them. The CDR3 protein is CASSYQVDNEQFF. The CDR3 nucleotides read TGTGCCAGCAGTTACCAGGTAGACAATGAGCAGTTCTTC.

J is TRBJ1-6 and V is TRBV5-1, with 7 bases fitting TRBD1. This CDR3 contains 17 residues. V trimming: 1 base; J trimming: 3 bases; junction bases outside the gene matches: 7. Germline loops: CDR1 SGHRS, CDR2 YFSETQ. For the CDR3, the DNA is TGCGCCAGCAGCTTGAGGGCAGGGGACAGCTATAATTCACCCCTCCACTTT. Encoded protein: CASSLRAGDSYNSPLHF.

There are many counts of this clonotype. This chain connects TRBV4-1 to TRBJ2-1, with unresolved D. Germline V CDR1 and CDR2: MGHRA, YSYEKL. Trimming stripped 3 bases from V and 7 bases from J, with 7 bases between. The CDR3 is 12 residues long. This chain's CDR3 is CASSQGMNEQFF. CDR3 sequence (DNA): TGCGCCAGCAGCCAGGGGATGAATGAGCAGTTCTTC.

The chain joins TRBV27 to TRBJ1-5; D unclear. Trimming removed 6 bases at V and 6 bases at J, with 15 bases between. The germline CDR1 and CDR2 sequences are MNHEY and SMNVEV (reference sequence). The CDR3 extends over 14 amino acids. In DNA form, the CDR3 reads TGTGCCAGCAGCAGCGAAAGGGTTTCTCAGCCCCAGCATTTT. Translation gives CASSSERVSQPQHF.

This chain links TRBV20-1 with TRBJ1-2; no reliable D call. V was cut by 4 bases and J by 2 bases, with 11 bases left in between. CDR3 length: 13 amino acids. Germline V CDR1 and CDR2: DFQATT, SNEGSKA (reference sequence). The DNA of the CDR3 is TGCAGTGCTAAAGGTGCAGGAAACTATGGCTACACCTTC. The encoded protein is CSAKGAGNYGYTF.

The gene calls are TRBV7-2 and TRBJ1-5; a possible D gene is TRBD1 (5 bases). The CDR3 length is 15 residues. Looked up from germline, CDR1 is SGHTA and CDR2 is FQGNSA. V was shortened by 5 bases and J by 12 bases, with 23 bases between the two germline ends. The DNA for the CDR3 is TGTGCCAGCAGCCCCCAAGTGGGGACTGCTTTACGCCAGCATTTT. Translated: CASSPQVGTALRQHF.

This clonotype occurred once. V is TRBV6-2 or TRBV6-3 and J is TRBJ2-7; D possibly matches TRBD1 or TRBD2 (6 bases each). V was shortened by 6 bases and J by 4 bases, with 16 bases between the two germline ends. This CDR3 has 14 amino acids. In germline, CDR1 is MNHEY, CDR2 SVGEGT. The CDR3: CASRAGGLVYEQYF. The CDR3 DNA is TGTGCCAGCAGGGCCGGGGGCCTTGTTTACGAGCAGTACTTC.